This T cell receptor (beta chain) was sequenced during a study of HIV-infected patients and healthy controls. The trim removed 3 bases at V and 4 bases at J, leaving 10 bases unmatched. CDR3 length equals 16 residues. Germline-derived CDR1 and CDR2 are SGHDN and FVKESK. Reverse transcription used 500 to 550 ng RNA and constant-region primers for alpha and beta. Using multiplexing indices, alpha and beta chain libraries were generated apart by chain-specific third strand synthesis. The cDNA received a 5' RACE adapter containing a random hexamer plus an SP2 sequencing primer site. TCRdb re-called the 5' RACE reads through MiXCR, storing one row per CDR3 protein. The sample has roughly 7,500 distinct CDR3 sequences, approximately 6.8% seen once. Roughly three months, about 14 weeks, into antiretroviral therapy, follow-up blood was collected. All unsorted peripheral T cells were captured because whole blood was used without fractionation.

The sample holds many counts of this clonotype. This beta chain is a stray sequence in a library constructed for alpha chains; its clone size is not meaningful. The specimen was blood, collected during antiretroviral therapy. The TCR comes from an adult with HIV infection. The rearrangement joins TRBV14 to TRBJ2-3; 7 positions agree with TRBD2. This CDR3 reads CASSHPAVAGADTQYF. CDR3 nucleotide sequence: TGTGCCAGCAGCCATCCCGCCGTCGCGGGGGCAGATACGCAGTATTTT.